Following are 6 T cell receptor beta chains from one sample sequenced in a study of T-cell reconstitution after alpha-beta-depleted transplantation in children. This sample's TCRbeta library carried unique molecular identifier barcodes. TCRdb re-called the PCR reads with MiXCR, one entry per CDR3 protein. The data contain fewer than 500,000 distinct CDR3 sequences, 43% of them singletons. This material consisted of PBMCs, taken before TCRalphabeta/CD19-depleted stem cell transplant. The source of these receptors is a girl aged 2-10 years with aplastic anemia, due to receive a stem cell transplant.

This clonotype was detected a few times. The gene calls are TRBV21-1 and TRBJ2-2; the DNA was not compared with TRBD1, the D call given in the table. TRBV21-1 is an annotated pseudogene. The CDR3 runs 15 residues. Here the CDR3 reads CASSKPGQGTGELFF. Written as DNA, the CDR3 is TGTGCCAGCAGCAAACCGGGACAGGGGACCGGGGAGCTGTTTTTT.

This clonotype was counted at least ten times. The chain employs TRBV5-1 and TRBJ2-1, with unresolved D. Germline V gene data show CDR1 as SGHRS and CDR2 as YFSETQ. CDR3 length: 14 residues. V gave up 2 bases and J gave up 8 bases, with 14 bases separating them. The chain's CDR3 is CASSFFPRSDEQFF. The CDR3 DNA reads as TGCGCCAGCAGCTTTTTCCCACGGAGCGATGAGCAGTTCTTC.

The chain has TRBV20-1 and TRBJ1-2; TRBD1 matches at 7 bases. This CDR3 has 13 residues. CDR1 is DFQATT and CDR2 is SNEGSKA in the germline V gene (reference sequence). Unmatched junction bases numbered 5, after V lost 3 bases and J lost 4 bases. CDR3 nucleotide sequence: TGCAGTGCTAGGAAGACAGGGTCCTATGGCTACACCTTC. Translated: CSARKTGSYGYTF.

This clonotype was counted only a few times. This chain connects TRBV11-1 to TRBJ2-6; 7 positions match TRBD1. The J segment lost 0 bases and the V segment lost 1 base, leaving 9 bases of the junction unmatched. This CDR3 region has 19 residues. CDR1 is SGHAT, CDR2 FQDESV, per germline (reference sequence). The CDR3 here is CASSLVGDRDSSGANVLTF. CDR3 coding DNA: TGTGCCAGCAGCTTAGTAGGGGACAGAGATTCCTCTGGGGCCAACGTCCTGACTTTC.

The J gene is TRBJ2-3, the V gene TRBV20-1; 12 nucleotides agree with TRBD2. The germline V gene encodes CDR1 DFQATT and CDR2 SNEGSKA (reference sequence). The CDR3 contains 12 residues. The CDR3: CLAGGGRDTQYF. In nucleotides, the CDR3 is TGCCTAGCGGGAGGGGGGAGAGATACGCAGTATTTT.

The V gene is TRBV5-5, the J gene TRBJ2-7, with no clear D. The V gene lost 0 bases and the J gene lost 2 bases, with 12 bases spanning the gap. The CDR3 loop spans 15 amino acids. Germline CDR1 reads SGHKS; CDR2 reads YYEKEE (reference sequence). CDR3 in DNA: TGTGCCAGCAGCTTGGACTATGGTCAGACCTACGAGCAGTACTTC. Translation gives CASSLDYGQTYEQYF.